This TCR beta chain was retrieved from a study of T-cell reconstitution after alpha-beta-depleted transplantation in children. General study findings and limits: At one year after transplant, newly produced T cells mostly accounted for T-cell counts and diversity.

Unique molecular identifiers featured in how the TCRbeta library was prepared. TCRdb independently ran MiXCR on the PCR reads; one entry per CDR3 protein. The table has more than 400,000 distinct CDR3 sequences, around 10% seen once. This clonotype was observed a few times. The antigen is not known. Trimming cost V 4 bases and J 9 bases, with 20 bases left between them. Germline values: CDR1 SGHRS, CDR2 YFSETQ. The CDR3 is made up of 15 amino acids. Sequences were derived from PBMCs, mostly from graft donor cells, sampled 180 days after TCRalphabeta/CD19-depleted stem cell transplant. This TCR came from a female patient aged 2 to 10 who had a stem cell transplant for aplastic anemia, so the T cells may come from the graft donor. The V and J genes are TRBV5-1 and TRBJ1-5; the D gene is possibly TRBD1 (6 bases). CDR3 bases: TGCGCCAGCAGCCCGGAGGGGGGGCCCCTGGGGCCCCAGCATTTT. This translates into CASSPEGGPLGPQHF.